The subject of this entry is one T cell receptor (beta chain). This sample was taken from a study of blood T cell repertoires in COVID-19. Study context: The study drew acute and convalescent COVID-19 samples from the United States, Italy and Spain. PBMCs, B-cell-depleted T cells, or T cells were the source of the cDNA or gDNA that made up the material.

The CDR3 is 15 amino acids. V lost 6 bases and J lost 3; bases outside the gene matches: 9. Germline CDR1 reads SQVTM; CDR2 reads ANQGSEA. As handled by the study authors: Cell counts per sample came from amplifying reference gene primers. Profiling relied on immunoSEQ multiplex PCR, and the TCRdb table lists in-frame clones only, not all of them. V and J calls and clone size are those listed in that table; D and trimming were worked out from the DNA. This sample carries 150,000 to 200,000 clones, roughly four fifths of them seen once, and the ten largest clones take approximately 6.1%. The sample taken for sequencing was peripheral blood. This TCR derives from a woman aged 40-49 years with acute or convalescent COVID-19. V is TRBV29-1 and J is TRBJ2-2; 8 bases are a match to TRBD1. The CDR3 bases are TGCAGCGTCAACCTCGGGGACAGGTACACCGGGGAGCTGTTTTTT. Translation gives CSVNLGDRYTGELFF.